This TCR beta chain was identified during a study of blood T cell repertoires in COVID-19. Study overall: COVID-19 samples, acute and convalescent, were from the United States, Italy and Spain. The analysed material was cDNA or gDNA that came from T cells, B-cell-depleted T cells, or PBMCs.

Germline assignment: CDR1 SNHLY and CDR2 FYNNEI. CDR3 length: 14 residues. V was cut by 2 bases and J by 4 bases, with 10 bases left in between. In the authors' workflow: Reference gene primer amplification gave estimated nucleated cell counts. Here immunoSEQ multiplex PCR was the method, and the copy in TCRdb shows in-frame clones only, minus some. V, J and clone size reflect that table, while D and trimming were determined from the DNA. The table includes hundreds of thousands of clones, approximately 90% detected once. The chain combines TRBV2 with TRBJ2-3; weak D call: TRBD2 (5 bases). This TCR derives from a woman in her thirties with active or convalescent COVID-19. Material for sequencing was peripheral blood. The CDR3 protein is CASSERLAPDTQYF. CDR3 nucleotide sequence: TGTGCCAGCAGTGAACGGCTAGCCCCAGATACGCAGTATTTT. Based on the CDR3 plus reference TRBV2 and TRBJ2-3, the full variable domain is EPEVTQTPSHQVTQMGQEVILRCVPISNHLYFYWYRQILGQKVEFLVSFYNNEISEKSEIFDDQFSVERPDGSNFTLKIRSTKLEDSAMYFCASSERLAPDTQYFGPGTRLTVL.